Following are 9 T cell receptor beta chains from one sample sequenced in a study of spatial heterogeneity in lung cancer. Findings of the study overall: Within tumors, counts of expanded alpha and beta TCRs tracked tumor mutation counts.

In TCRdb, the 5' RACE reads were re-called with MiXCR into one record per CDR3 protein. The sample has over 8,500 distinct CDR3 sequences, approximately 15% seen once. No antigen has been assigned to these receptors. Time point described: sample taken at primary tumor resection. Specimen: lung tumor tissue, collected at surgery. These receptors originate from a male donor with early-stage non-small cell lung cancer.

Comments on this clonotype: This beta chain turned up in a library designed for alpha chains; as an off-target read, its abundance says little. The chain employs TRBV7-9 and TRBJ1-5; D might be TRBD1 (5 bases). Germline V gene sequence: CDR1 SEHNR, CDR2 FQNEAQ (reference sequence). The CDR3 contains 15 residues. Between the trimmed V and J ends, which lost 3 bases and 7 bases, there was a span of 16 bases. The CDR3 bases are TGTGCCAGCAGCTTGGGAGGGACTTGGGACCAGCCCCAGCATTTT. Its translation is CASSLGGTWDQPQHF.

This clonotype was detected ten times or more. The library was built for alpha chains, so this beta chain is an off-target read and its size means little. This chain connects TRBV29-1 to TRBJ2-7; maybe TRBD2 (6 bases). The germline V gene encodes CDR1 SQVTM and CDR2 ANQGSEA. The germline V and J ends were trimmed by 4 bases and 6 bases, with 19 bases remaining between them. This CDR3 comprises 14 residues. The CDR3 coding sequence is TGCAGCGTTGGCCCGGACTACGGGGTGAGCGAGCAGTACTTC. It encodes CSVGPDYGVSEQYF.

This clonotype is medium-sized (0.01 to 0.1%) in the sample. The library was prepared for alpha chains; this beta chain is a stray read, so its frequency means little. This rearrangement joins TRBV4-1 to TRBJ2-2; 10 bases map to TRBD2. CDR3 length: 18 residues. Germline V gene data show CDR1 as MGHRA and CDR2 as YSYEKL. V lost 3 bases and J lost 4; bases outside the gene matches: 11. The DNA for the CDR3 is TGCGCCAGCAGCCACCGCCGAACTAGCGGGGTGGGCACCGGGGAGCTGTTTTTT. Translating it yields CASSHRRTSGVGTGELFF.

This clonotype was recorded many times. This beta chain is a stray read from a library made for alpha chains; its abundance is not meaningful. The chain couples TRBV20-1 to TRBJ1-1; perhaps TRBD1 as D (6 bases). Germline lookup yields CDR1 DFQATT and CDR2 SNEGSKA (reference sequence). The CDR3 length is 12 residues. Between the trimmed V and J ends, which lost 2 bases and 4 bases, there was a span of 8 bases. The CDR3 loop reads CSARQGITEAFF. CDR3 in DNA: TGCAGTGCTAGACAGGGGATCACTGAAGCTTTCTTT.

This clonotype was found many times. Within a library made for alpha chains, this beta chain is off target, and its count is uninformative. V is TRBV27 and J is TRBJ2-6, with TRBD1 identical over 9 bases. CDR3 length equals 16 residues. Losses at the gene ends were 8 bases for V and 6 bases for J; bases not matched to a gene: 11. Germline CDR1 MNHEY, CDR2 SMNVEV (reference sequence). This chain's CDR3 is CASGITGGFVANVLTF. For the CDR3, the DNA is TGTGCCAGCGGCATAACAGGGGGCTTTGTGGCCAACGTCCTGACTTTC.

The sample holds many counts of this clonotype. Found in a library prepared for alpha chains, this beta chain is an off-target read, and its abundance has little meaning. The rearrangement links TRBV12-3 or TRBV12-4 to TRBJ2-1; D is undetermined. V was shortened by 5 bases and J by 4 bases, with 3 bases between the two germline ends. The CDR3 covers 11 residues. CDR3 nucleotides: TGTGCCAGCAGTATATACAATGAGCAGTTCTTC. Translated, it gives CASSIYNEQFF.

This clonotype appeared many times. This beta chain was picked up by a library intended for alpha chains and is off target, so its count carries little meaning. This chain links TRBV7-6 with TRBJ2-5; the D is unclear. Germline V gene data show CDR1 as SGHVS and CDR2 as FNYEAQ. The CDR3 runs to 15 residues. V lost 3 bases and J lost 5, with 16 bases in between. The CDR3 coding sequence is TGTGCCAGCAGCTTTGGCCCTAAAAACCCGGAGACCCAGTACTTC. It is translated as CASSFGPKNPETQYF. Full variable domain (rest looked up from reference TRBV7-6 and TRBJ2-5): GAGVSQSPRYKVTKRGQDVALRCDPISGHVSLYWYRQALGQGPEFLTYFNYEAQQDKSGLPNDRFSAERPEGSISTLTIQRTEQRDSAMYRCASSFGPKNPETQYFGPGTRLLVL.

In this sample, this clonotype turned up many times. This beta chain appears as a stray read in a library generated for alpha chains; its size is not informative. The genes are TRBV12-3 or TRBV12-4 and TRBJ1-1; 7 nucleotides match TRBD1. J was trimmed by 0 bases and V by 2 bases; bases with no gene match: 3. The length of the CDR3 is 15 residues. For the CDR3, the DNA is TGTGCCAGCAGTTTACAGGGGGGTCTGAACACTGAAGCTTTCTTT. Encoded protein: CASSLQGGLNTEAFF.

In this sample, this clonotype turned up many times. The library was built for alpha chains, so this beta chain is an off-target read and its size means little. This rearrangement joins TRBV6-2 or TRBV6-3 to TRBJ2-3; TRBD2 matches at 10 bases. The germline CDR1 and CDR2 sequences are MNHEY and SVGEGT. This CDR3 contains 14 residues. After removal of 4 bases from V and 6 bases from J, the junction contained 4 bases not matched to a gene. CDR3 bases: TGTGCCAGCAGTTTGGGACTAGCGCGTGATACGCAGTATTTT. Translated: CASSLGLARDTQYF.